The present entry profiles one T cell receptor beta chain with its context. Its target is not known. Preparation of TRB cDNA libraries relied on 5' RACE carrying UMI labels. TCRdb reanalyzed the 5' RACE reads, giving one entry per CDR3 protein sequence and no DNA. In all, the sample yields about 150,000 distinct CDR3 sequences. Naive cells were sorted as CD45RO-, CCR7+, CD27+ and CD95-. The data are from a study of CXCR3-negative and CXCR3-positive naive CD8 T cells. The study's findings and limits: TRB CDR3s were more hydrophobic in CXCR3-positive than in CXCR3-negative naive cells.

This CDR3 has 15 residues. The germline gives CDR1 SGHVS, CDR2 FNYEAQ. The chain has TRBV7-6 and TRBJ1-2; the D gene TCRdb calls, TRBD1, cannot be checked with no DNA. The sequence was obtained from a human donor in good health. Some clones in this sample may be carry-over from other donors' samples. Sequenced: naive CXCR3+ CD8+ T cells from blood. Subset denoted: CD45RO-CCR7+CD27+CD95- naive CD8+ T cells expressing CXCR3 (TNR3+). This CDR3 reads CASSSLTGGGYGYTF.